These T cell receptor beta chains were read from a single sample in a study of T cells in Graves' hyperthyroidism and ophthalmopathy. TCRdb redid the calling of the multiplex PCR reads with MiXCR, one entry per CDR3 protein. The sample has 550,000 to 600,000 distinct CDR3 sequences; approximately 16% are singletons. The sample comprised blood. These receptors were taken from a woman younger than 30 with Graves' hyperthyroidism. CDR3s include the opening cysteine and the closing phenylalanine or tryptophan. Each record gives: V gene, J gene, D gene, CDR3 protein. The D gene is left open where the match is weak.

V gene: TRBV30
J gene: TRBJ2-3
D gene: -
CDR3 protein: CAWSVRITSTDTQYF

V gene: TRBV27
J gene: TRBJ1-5
D gene: -
CDR3 protein: CASSLRPPGSNQPQHF

V gene: TRBV12-3/TRBV12-4
J gene: TRBJ2-7
D gene: TRBD1
CDR3 protein: CASAQQGTLSEQYF

V gene: TRBV19
J gene: TRBJ2-7
D gene: TRBD1
CDR3 protein: CASSGDRVPGGENYEQYF

V gene: TRBV6-1
J gene: TRBJ1-2
D gene: TRBD1
CDR3 protein: CASSGRAGQGARSYTF

V gene: TRBV19
J gene: TRBJ2-7
D gene: TRBD2
CDR3 protein: CASKLSSGSQYEQYF

V gene: TRBV24-1
J gene: TRBJ2-7
D gene: TRBD2
CDR3 protein: CAAEKAGDPVEQYF

V gene: TRBV7-8
J gene: TRBJ2-7
D gene: -
CDR3 protein: CASSLASSTGNYEQYF

V gene: TRBV11-3
J gene: TRBJ2-7
D gene: -
CDR3 protein: CASSFSRHSYEQYF

V gene: TRBV12-3/TRBV12-4
J gene: TRBJ1-5
D gene: -
CDR3 protein: CASSLYMGRAGQPQHF

V gene: TRBV20-1
J gene: TRBJ2-2
D gene: -
CDR3 protein: CSARTPLSVTGELFF

V gene: TRBV7-6
J gene: TRBJ1-2
D gene: -
CDR3 protein: CASSSVIGAQIPNYGYTF

V gene: TRBV12-3/TRBV12-4
J gene: TRBJ2-2
D gene: TRBD1
CDR3 protein: CASSLRTGALANTGELFF

V gene: TRBV28
J gene: TRBJ2-1
D gene: TRBD2
CDR3 protein: CASSKLAGGYNEQFF

V gene: TRBV20-1
J gene: TRBJ1-4
D gene: -
CDR3 protein: CSASGAGKNEKLFF

V gene: TRBV4-1
J gene: TRBJ1-2
D gene: -
CDR3 protein: CASSHPSAIYGYTF

V gene: TRBV4-2
J gene: TRBJ2-5
D gene: TRBD1
CDR3 protein: CASSQLPGTGRQETQYF

V gene: TRBV28
J gene: TRBJ2-3
D gene: -
CDR3 protein: CASSEDTQYF

V gene: TRBV7-2
J gene: TRBJ2-5
D gene: TRBD1
CDR3 protein: CASRDRGTSYQYF

V gene: TRBV20-1
J gene: TRBJ2-1
D gene: -
CDR3 protein: CSARGGSEQLF

V gene: TRBV5-1
J gene: TRBJ1-2
D gene: -
CDR3 protein: CASSRDISNYGYTF

V gene: TRBV24-1
J gene: TRBJ2-2
D gene: -
CDR3 protein: CATSDPGTTTGELFF

V gene: TRBV11-2
J gene: TRBJ2-4
D gene: TRBD1
CDR3 protein: CASSNDRGQVGIQYF

V gene: TRBV18
J gene: TRBJ2-2
D gene: TRBD2
CDR3 protein: CASSPTSGDTGELFF

V gene: TRBV7-9
J gene: TRBJ2-7
D gene: -
CDR3 protein: CASSLELFYEQYF

V gene: TRBV4-1
J gene: TRBJ1-3
D gene: -
CDR3 protein: CASSRYVGQIGNTIYF

V gene: TRBV7-9
J gene: TRBJ2-7
D gene: -
CDR3 protein: CASSLYDEQYF

V gene: TRBV2
J gene: TRBJ2-2
D gene: TRBD1
CDR3 protein: CASARDRVTGELFF